Shown below are 4 T cell receptor beta chains from a single sample sequenced in a study of a mutant IDH1 vaccine in newly diagnosed glioma. The sample's time point: week 11, during vaccination. Each dose of the vaccine consisted of 300 ug of mutant IDH1 20-mer peptide, with topical imiquimod. These TCRs' antigens remain unknown. Assay used: immunoSEQ multiplex PCR; TCRdb lists only in-frame clones, some missing. The data contain over 95,000 clones, about 90% of them singletons. The input for sequencing was PBMCs, taken from a glioma patient whose treatment included an IDH1 peptide vaccine. These TCRs come from a woman between 45 and 65 years old with glioma.

The J gene is TRBJ2-7, the V gene TRBV7-8, with 12 bases fitting TRBD1. There are 15 residues in the CDR3. CDR1 and CDR2 (germline): SGHVS, FQNEAQ. V lost 5 bases and J lost 7; bases outside the gene matches: 9. For the CDR3, the DNA is TGTGCCAGCAGCGACAGGGACAGGGGGCCGTGGGAGCAGTACTTC. As protein: CASSDRDRGPWEQYF. The complete variable domain, with remaining parts taken from reference TRBV7-8 and TRBJ2-7, reads GAGVSQSPRYKVAKRGQDVALRCDPISGHVSLFWYQQALGQGPEFLTYFQNEAQLDKSGLPSDRFFAERPEGSVSTLKIQRTQQEDSAVYLCASSDRDRGPWEQYFGPGTRLTVT.

J is TRBJ2-3 and V is TRBV18, with 7 bases lining up with TRBD1. The CDR3 loop spans 14 amino acids. V lost 8 bases and J lost 0; bases outside the gene matches: 5. Germline V gene data show CDR1 as KGHSH and CDR2 as LQKENI. The CDR3 region is CASAQGSSTDTQYF. The CDR3 DNA reads as TGTGCCAGCGCACAGGGGTCTAGCACAGATACGCAGTATTTT.

This clone was detected only once. This chain links TRBV6-6 with TRBJ2-1; possible D gene TRBD2, 5 bases. Germline values: CDR1 MNHNY, CDR2 SVGAGI (reference sequence). Between the trimmed V and J ends, which lost 6 bases and 9 bases, there was a span of 21 bases. The CDR3 is 15 amino acids. The CDR3 loop reads CASRASGGSFGEQFF. For the CDR3, the DNA is TGTGCCAGCAGAGCCAGCGGCGGTAGTTTTGGTGAGCAGTTCTTC.

This sequence joins TRBV5-1 and TRBJ2-5, with D tentatively TRBD1 (5 bases). CDR3 size: 14 residues. Trimming removed 5 bases at V and 2 bases at J, with 13 bases between. Germline-derived CDR1 and CDR2 are SGHRS and YFSETQ. The DNA for the CDR3 is TGCGCCAGCAGTCTTAACAGGCCACAAGAGACCCAGTACTTC. Protein sequence: CASSLNRPQETQYF.